This T cell receptor beta chain was sequenced for a study of blood T cell repertoires in COVID-19. Looking at the study overall: Samples representing acute and convalescent COVID-19 were sourced from the United States, Italy and Spain. Nucleic acid was either cDNA or gDNA, and it came from T cells, B-cell-depleted T cells, or PBMCs.

In germline, CDR1 is SGHDN, CDR2 FVKESK. The CDR3 is 13 amino acids. V gave up 2 bases and J gave up 5 bases, with 9 bases separating them. The authors' processing: Using reference gene primer amplification, nucleated cell counts were estimated. The protocol was immunoSEQ multiplex PCR, while the TCRdb copy is restricted to in-frame clones and leaves out a portion. V, J and clone size derive from that table, while D and trimming were established from the DNA sequence. The sample contains around 140,000 clones, 75% to 90% of which appear only once. Sequences were obtained from peripheral blood. The clonotype originates from a human donor in a cohort sampled during active COVID-19. The J gene is TRBJ1-1, the V gene TRBV14; D is unresolved. The CDR3 loop reads CASSQTAGTEAFF. The DNA for the CDR3 is TGTGCCAGCAGCCAAACGGCGGGAACTGAAGCTTTCTTT.